The source of this T cell receptor beta chain is a study of OX40 agonist ivuxolimab in advanced cancers. As for the study in general: Three patients had partial responses: one hepatocellular carcinoma, two cutaneous melanoma.

CDR3 length: 15 residues. Trimming took off 2 bases at V and 4 bases at J, with 14 bases between the two ends. The germline CDR1 and CDR2 sequences are MNHEY and SVGAGI. For this clone: Its antigen is not identified.

TCRdb's table, derived via immunoSEQ multiplex PCR, lists solely in-frame clones and lacks some. Of 130,000 or so clones listed, 90% are singletons. The study's findings and limits: At 0.1 to 3.0 mg/kg and by week 6, clonal expansion occurred in CD4+ and CD8+ blood T cells. Mean expanded clone counts were higher in CD8+ than CD4+ T cells.

This TCR was sampled from an adult with an advanced solid tumor such as melanoma, head and neck, liver or kidney cancer. The source material was CD4+ or CD8+ T cells sorted from blood, sampled in a trial of the OX40 agonist ivuxolimab. The rearrangement links TRBV6-5 to TRBJ1-1; D remains unclear. The CDR3 spells CASSYPGSTVTEAFF. CDR3 DNA sequence: TGTGCCAGCAGTTACCCTGGATCCACGGTCACTGAAGCTTTCTTT.